This TCR beta chain appears in the sequencing data of a study of tumor and adjacent non-tumor tissue in lung cancer. The wider study: Stage I to III disease affected 10 men and 5 women aged roughly 31 to 85. Whole-study findings and limits: Significantly higher TCR diversity was found in tumor than normal lung.

The library came from three nested PCR rounds adapted from ARM-PCR protocols. TCRdb used MiXCR to reprocess the multiplex PCR reads, holding one entry per CDR3 protein. The data contain over 100,000 distinct CDR3 sequences, 75% of them seen just once; the ten biggest clones take up more than 35%. RNA was extracted from bulk tissue without any cell sorting. By sample share, this clonotype is medium-sized (0.01 to 0.1%). Its antigen is undetermined. This TCR came from a woman in her sixties with non-small cell lung cancer. The sequenced material came from lung tumor tissue.

CDR3 region: CASSFGEGGGELFF. In DNA form, the CDR3 reads TGTGCCAGCAGTTTTGGGGAAGGAGGCGGGGAGCTGTTTTTT. The chain is built from TRBV6-5 and TRBJ2-2; tentative D call: TRBD2 (5 bases). Germline V CDR1 and CDR2: MNHEY, SVGAGI. Deletions cut 4 bases from V and 7 bases from J, with 13 bases between. CDR3 length: 14 residues.